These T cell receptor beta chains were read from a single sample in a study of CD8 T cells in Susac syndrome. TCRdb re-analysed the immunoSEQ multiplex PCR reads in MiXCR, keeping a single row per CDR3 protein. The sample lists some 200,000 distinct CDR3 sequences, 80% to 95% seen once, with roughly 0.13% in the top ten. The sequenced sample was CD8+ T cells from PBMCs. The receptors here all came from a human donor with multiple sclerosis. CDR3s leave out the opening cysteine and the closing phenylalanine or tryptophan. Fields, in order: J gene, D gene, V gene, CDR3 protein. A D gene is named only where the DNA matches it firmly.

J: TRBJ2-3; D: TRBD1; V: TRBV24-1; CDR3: ATSETGTDTQY
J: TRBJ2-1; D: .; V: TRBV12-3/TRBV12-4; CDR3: ASSPRRGSEVA
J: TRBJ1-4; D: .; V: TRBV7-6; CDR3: ASSLPDGPNEKLF
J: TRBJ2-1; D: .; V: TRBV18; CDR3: ASSPGGLIGPYNEQF
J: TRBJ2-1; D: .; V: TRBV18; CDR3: ASSGEIGDEQF
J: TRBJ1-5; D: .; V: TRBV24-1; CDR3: ATSAEGSNQPQH
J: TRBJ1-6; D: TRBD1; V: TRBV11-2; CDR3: ASRSGGPNSPLH
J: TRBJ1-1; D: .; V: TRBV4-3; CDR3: ASSPEESGRVTEAF
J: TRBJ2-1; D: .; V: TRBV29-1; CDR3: SVEGTLAHEQF
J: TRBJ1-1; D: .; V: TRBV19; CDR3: ASSAISGTEAF
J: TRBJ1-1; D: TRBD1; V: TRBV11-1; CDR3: ASSLWTGTEAF
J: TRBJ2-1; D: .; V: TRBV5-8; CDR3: ASIWSYNEQF
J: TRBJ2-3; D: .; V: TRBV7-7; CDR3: ASSLTLPDTQY
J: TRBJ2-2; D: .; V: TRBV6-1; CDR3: ASQGGEKSGELF
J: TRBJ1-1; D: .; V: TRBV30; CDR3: AWSEGMDTEAF
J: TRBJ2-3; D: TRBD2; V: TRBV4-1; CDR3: ASSQTAGGPTSTDTQY
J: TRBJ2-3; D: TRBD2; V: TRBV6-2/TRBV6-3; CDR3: ASSPLARATDTQY
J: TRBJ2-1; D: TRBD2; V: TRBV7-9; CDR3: ASSPQRGVHNEQF
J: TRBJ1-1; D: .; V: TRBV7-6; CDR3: ASSPRGGGTEAF
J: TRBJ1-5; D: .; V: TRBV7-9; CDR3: ASSLGAGPQH